This T cell receptor beta chain is drawn from a study of cytomegalovirus exposure and HLA in healthy donors. As for this clone: The antigen is unknown.

Broader study findings: Cytomegalovirus association was assigned to about 180 TCR beta chains.

Trimming cost V 6 bases and J 7 bases; bases outside gene matches: 9. CDR3 length: 15 amino acids. The V gene's germline CDR1 is MNHNS and CDR2 SASEGT. Assay: immunoSEQ multiplex PCR; the TCRdb copy retains only in-frame clones and omits some. The sample holds some 71,000 clones; roughly 93% are singletons and the top ten take more than 0.8%. V gene TRBV6-1 combines with J gene TRBJ2-1; TRBD2 aligns across 10 bases. The sample was PBMCs. The source of this sequence is a woman aged 18-30 years in good health and CMV-seronegative. As DNA, the CDR3 is TGTGCCAGCAGCAGCGGGGGGGCAGCTCGAAATGAGCAGTTCTTC. Its protein product is CASSSGGAARNEQFF.